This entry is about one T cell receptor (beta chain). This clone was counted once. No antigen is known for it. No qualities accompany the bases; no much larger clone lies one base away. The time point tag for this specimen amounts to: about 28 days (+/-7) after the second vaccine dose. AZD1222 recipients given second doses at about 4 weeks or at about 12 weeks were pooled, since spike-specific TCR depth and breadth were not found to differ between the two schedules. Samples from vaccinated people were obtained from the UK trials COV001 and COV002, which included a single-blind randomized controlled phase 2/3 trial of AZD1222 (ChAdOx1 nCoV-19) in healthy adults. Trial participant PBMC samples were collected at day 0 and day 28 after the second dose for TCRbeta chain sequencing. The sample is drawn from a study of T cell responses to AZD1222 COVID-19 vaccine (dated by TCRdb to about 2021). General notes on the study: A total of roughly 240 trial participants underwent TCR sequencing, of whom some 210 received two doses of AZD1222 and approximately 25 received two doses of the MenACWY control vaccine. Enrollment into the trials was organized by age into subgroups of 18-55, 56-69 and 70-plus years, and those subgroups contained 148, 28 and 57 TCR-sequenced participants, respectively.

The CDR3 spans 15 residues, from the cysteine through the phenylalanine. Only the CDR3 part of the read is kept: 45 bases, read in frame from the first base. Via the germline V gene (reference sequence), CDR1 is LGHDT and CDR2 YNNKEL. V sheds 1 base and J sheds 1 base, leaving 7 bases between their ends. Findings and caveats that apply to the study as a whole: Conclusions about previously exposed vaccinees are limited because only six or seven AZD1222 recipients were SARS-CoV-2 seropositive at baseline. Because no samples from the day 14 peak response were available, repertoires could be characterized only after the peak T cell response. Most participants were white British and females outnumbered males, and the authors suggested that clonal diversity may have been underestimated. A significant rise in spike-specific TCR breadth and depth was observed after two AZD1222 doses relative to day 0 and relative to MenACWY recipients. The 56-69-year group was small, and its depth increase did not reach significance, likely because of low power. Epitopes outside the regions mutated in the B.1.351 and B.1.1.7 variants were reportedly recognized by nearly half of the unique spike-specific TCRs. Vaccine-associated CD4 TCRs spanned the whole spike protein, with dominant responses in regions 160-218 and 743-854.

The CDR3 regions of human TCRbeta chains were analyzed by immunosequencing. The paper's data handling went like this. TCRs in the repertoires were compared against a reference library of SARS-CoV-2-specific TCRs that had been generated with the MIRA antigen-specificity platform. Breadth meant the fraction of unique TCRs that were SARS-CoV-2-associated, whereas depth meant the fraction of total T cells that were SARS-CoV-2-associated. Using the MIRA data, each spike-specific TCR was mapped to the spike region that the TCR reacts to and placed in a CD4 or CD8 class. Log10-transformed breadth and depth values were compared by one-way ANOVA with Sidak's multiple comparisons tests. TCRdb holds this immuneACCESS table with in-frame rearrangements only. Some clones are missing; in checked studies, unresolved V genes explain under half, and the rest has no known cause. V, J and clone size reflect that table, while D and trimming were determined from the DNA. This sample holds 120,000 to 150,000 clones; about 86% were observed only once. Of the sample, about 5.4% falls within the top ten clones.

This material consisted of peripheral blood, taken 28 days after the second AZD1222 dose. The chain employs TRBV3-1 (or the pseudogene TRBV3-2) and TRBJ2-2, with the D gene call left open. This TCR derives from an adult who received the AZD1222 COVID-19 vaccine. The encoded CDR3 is CASSQGQENTGELFF. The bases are TGTGCCAGCAGCCAAGGGCAAGAGAACACCGGGGAGCTGTTTTTT.